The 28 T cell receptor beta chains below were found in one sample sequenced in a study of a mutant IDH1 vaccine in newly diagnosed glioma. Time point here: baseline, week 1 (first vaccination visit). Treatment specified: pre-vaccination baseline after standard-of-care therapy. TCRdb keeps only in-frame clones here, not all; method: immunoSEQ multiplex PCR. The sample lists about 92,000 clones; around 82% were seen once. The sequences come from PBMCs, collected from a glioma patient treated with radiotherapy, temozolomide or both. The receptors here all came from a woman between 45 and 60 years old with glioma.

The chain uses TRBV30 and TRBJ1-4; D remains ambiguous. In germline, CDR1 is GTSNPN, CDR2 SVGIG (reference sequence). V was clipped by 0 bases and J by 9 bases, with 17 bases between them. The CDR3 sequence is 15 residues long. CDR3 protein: CAWSVRLGEGQKLFF. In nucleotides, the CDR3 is TGTGCCTGGAGTGTACGGCTCGGGGAGGGCCAAAAACTGTTTTTT.

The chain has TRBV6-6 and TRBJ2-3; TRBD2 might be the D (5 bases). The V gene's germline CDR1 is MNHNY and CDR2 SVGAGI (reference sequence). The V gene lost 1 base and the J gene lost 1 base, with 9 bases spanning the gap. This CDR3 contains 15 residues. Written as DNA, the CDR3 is TGTGCCAGCAGTTACTTTGGGAGCGGCACAGATACGCAGTATTTT. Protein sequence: CASSYFGSGTDTQYF.

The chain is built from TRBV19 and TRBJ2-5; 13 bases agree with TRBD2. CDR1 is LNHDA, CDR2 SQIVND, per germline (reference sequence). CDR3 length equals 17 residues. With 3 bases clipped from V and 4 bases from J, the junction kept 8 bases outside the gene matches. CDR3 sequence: CASSISPTSGGRETQYF. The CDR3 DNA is TGTGCCAGTAGTATCTCCCCGACTAGCGGGGGGAGAGAGACCCAGTACTTC.

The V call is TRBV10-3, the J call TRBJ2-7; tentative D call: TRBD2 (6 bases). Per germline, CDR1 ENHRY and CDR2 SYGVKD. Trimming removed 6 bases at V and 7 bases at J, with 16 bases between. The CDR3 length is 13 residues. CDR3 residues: CAIRTGTQGEQYF. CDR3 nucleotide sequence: TGTGCCATCAGGACGGGGACTCAGGGAGAGCAGTACTTC.

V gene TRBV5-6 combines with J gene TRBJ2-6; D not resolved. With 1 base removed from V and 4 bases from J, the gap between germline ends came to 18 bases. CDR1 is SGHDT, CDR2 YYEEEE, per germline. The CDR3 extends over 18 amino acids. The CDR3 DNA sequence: TGTGCCAGCAGCTTGAGGCCAGAAAGAAACGGCGGGGCCAACGTCCTGACTTTC. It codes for CASSLRPERNGGANVLTF.

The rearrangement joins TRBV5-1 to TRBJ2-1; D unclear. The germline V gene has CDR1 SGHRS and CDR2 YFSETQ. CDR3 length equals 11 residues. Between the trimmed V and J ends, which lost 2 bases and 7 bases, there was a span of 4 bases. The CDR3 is CASSFVNEQFF. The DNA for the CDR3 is TGCGCCAGCAGCTTCGTGAATGAGCAGTTCTTC.

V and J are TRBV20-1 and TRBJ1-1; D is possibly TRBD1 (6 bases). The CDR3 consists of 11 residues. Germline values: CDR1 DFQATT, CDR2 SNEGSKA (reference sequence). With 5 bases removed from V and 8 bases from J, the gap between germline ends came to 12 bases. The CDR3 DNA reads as TGCAGTGCTGTGGAAACAGGGGAAGCTTTCTTT. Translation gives CSAVETGEAFF.

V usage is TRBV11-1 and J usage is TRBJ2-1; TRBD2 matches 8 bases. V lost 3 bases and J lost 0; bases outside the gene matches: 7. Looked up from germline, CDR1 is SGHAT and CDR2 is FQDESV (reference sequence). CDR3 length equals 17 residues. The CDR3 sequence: CASSLSSGGDSYNEQFF. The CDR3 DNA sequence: TGTGCCAGCAGCTTGTCAAGCGGGGGTGACTCCTACAATGAGCAGTTCTTC. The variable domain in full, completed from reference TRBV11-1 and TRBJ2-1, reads EAEVAQSPRYKITEKSQAVAFWCDPISGHATLYWYRQILGQGPELLVQFQDESVVDDSQLPKDRFSAERLKGVDSTLKIQPAELGDSAMYLCASSLSSGGDSYNEQFFGPGTRLTVL.

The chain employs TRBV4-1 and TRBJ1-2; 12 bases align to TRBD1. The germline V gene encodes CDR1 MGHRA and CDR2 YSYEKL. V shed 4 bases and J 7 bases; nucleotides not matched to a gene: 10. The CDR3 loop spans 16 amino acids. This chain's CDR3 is CASSPKSGQGAGGYTF. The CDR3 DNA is TGCGCCAGCAGCCCTAAATCGGGACAGGGGGCGGGTGGCTACACCTTC.

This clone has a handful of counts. CDR3 nucleotide sequence: TGTGCCAGCAGCCTAAACATGATGAACACTGAAGCTTTCTTT. The encoded protein is CASSLNMMNTEAFF. The gene calls are TRBV9 and TRBJ1-1; no clear D gene. Trimming took off 4 bases at V and 0 bases at J, with 10 bases between the two ends. The CDR3 extends over 14 amino acids. The V gene's germline CDR1 is SGDLS and CDR2 YYNGEE.

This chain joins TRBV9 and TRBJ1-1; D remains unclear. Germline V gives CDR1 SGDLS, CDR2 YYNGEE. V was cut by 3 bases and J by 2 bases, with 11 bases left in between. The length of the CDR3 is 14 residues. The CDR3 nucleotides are TGTGCCAGCAGCGCCGAAGGACCAAACACTGAAGCTTTCTTT. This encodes CASSAEGPNTEAFF.

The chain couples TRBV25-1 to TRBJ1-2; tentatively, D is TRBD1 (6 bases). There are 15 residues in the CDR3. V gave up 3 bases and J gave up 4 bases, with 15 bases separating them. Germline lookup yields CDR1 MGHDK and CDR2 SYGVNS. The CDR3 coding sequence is TGTGCCAGCAGTGATGGGGGGGGCGCCAGCTATGGCTACACCTTC. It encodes CASSDGGGASYGYTF.

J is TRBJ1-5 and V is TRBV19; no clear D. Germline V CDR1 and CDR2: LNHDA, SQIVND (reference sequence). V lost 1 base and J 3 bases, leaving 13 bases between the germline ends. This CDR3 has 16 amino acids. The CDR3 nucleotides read TGTGCCAGTAGTATAGTGGTCAGCACTATCAATCAGCCCCAGCATTTT. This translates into CASSIVVSTINQPQHF.

CDR3 bases: TGTGCCAGCAGCCTCTACCTGGACGCCAACACTGAAGCTTTCTTT. Translating it yields CASSLYLDANTEAFF. The rearrangement joins TRBV7-8 to TRBJ1-1; D gene unclear. Germline CDR1 is SGHVS and CDR2 is FQNEAQ. The V end was cut by 5 bases, the J end by 2 bases, with 15 bases between. CDR3 length equals 15 residues.

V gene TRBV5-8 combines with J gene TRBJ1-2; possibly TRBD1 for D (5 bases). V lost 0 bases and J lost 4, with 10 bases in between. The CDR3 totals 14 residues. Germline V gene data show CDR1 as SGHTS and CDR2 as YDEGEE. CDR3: CASSLGGQGYGYTF. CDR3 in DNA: TGTGCCAGCAGCTTGGGAGGTCAGGGCTATGGCTACACCTTC.

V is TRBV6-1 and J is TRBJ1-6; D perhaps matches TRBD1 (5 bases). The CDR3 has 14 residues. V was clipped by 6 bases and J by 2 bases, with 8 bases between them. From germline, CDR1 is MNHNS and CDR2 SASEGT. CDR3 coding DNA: TGTGCCAGCAGCAGGGAGCCCTATAATTCACCCCTCCACTTT. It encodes CASSREPYNSPLHF.

Here the CDR3 DNA reads TGTGCCAGCAGTTTATTAGTCGCAGATACGCAGTATTTT. It is translated as CASSLLVADTQYF. The V and J genes are TRBV27 and TRBJ2-3; D remains ambiguous. Germline lookup yields CDR1 MNHEY and CDR2 SMNVEV (reference sequence). CDR3 length equals 13 residues. Trimming took 1 base from V and 4 from J, leaving 6 bases between them.

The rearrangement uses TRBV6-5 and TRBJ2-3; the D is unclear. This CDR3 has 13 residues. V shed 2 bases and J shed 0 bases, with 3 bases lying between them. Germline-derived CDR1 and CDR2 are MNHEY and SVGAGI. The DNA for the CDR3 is TGTGCCAGCAGTTACAGGAGCACAGATACGCAGTATTTT. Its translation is CASSYRSTDTQYF.

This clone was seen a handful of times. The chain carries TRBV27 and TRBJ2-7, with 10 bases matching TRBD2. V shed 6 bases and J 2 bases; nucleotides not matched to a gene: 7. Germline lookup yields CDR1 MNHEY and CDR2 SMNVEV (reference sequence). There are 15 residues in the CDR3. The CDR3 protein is CASRRGSGGAYEQYF. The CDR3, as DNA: TGTGCCAGCAGAAGGGGAAGCGGGGGGGCCTACGAGCAGTACTTC.

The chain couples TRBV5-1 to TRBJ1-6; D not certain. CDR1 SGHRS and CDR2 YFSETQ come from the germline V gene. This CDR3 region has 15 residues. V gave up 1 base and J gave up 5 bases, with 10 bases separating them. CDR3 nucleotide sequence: TGCGCCAGCAGCTTGACGTCGGTGGATAATTCACCCCTCCACTTT. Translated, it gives CASSLTSVDNSPLHF.

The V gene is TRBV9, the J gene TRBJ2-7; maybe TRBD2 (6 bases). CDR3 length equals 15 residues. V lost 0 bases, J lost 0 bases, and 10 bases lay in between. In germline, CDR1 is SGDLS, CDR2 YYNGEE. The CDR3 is CASSVGRVPSYEQYF. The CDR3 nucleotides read TGTGCCAGCAGCGTAGGGAGGGTACCCTCCTACGAGCAGTACTTC.

The CDR3 DNA follows: TGTGCCAGCAGCCCGAGGGACAATTTCGGGTCACCCCTCCACTTT. This gives the protein CASSPRDNFGSPLHF. The rearrangement uses TRBV7-9 and TRBJ1-6, with D maybe TRBD1 (6 bases). Germline V gene data show CDR1 as SEHNR and CDR2 as FQNEAQ (reference sequence). V was clipped by 5 bases and J by 10 bases, with 18 bases between them. The CDR3 is 15 amino acids. Combining the CDR3 with reference TRBV7-9 and TRBJ1-6 gives the whole variable domain DTGVSQNPRHKITKRGQNVTFRCDPISEHNRLYWYRQTLGQGPEFLTYFQNEAQLEKSRLLSDRFSAERPKGSFSTLEIQRTEQGDSAMYLCASSPRDNFGSPLHFGNGTRLTVT.

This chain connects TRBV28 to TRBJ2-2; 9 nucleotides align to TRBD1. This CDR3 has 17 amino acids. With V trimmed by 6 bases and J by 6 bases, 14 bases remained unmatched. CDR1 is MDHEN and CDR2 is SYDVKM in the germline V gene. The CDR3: CASRIPPGQGNPGELFF. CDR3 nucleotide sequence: TGTGCCAGCAGAATACCCCCGGGACAGGGTAACCCCGGGGAGCTGTTTTTT.

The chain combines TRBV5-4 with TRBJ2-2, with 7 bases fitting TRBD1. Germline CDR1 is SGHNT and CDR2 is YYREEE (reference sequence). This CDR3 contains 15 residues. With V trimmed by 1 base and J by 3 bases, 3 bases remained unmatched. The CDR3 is CASSLNRGDTGELFF. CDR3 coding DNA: TGTGCCAGCAGCTTGAACAGGGGTGACACCGGGGAGCTGTTTTTT. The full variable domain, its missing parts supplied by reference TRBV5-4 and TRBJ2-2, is ETGVTQSPTHLIKTRGQQVTLRCSSQSGHNTVSWYQQALGQGPQFIFQYYREEENGRGNFPPRFSGLQFPNYSSELNVNALELDDSALYLCASSLNRGDTGELFFGEGSRLTVL.

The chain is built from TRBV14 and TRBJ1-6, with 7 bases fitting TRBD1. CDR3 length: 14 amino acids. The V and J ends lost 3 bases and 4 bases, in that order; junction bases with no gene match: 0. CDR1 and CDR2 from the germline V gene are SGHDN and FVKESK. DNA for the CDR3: TGTGCCAGCAGCCAGGGACAGTATAATTCACCCCTCCACTTT. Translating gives CASSQGQYNSPLHF.

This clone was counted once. The CDR3 DNA reads TGTGCCAGTAGTGAAAGCTCCTACAATGAGCAGTTCTTC. It encodes CASSESSYNEQFF. The V call is TRBV19, the J call TRBJ2-1; D call uncertain. Trimming pared 5 bases from V and 0 bases from J, leaving 5 bases between. The CDR3 length is 13 residues. CDR1 is LNHDA and CDR2 is SQIVND in the germline V gene (reference sequence).

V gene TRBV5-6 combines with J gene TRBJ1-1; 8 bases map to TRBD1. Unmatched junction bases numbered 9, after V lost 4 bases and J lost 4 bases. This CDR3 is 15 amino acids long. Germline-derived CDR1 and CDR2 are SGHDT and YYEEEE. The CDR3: CASSLLTGDTTEAFF. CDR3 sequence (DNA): TGTGCCAGCAGCCTCCTGACAGGGGATACCACTGAAGCTTTCTTT. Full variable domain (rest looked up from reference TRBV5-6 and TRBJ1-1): DAGVTQSPTHLIKTRGQQVTLRCSPKSGHDTVSWYQQALGQGPQFIFQYYEEEERQRGNFPDRFSGHQFPNYSSELNVNALLLGDSALYLCASSLLTGDTTEAFFGQGTRLTVV.

The CDR3 region is CASSSFRGEKLFF. CDR3 nucleotide sequence: TGTGCCAGCAGTTCCTTCAGGGGGGAAAAACTGTTTTTT. The V and J genes are TRBV11-1 and TRBJ1-4, with 7 bases aligning to TRBD1. Per germline, CDR1 SGHAT and CDR2 FQDESV (reference sequence). This CDR3 spans 13 amino acids. V dropped 6 bases and J dropped 8; count of bases not matched to a gene: 6.